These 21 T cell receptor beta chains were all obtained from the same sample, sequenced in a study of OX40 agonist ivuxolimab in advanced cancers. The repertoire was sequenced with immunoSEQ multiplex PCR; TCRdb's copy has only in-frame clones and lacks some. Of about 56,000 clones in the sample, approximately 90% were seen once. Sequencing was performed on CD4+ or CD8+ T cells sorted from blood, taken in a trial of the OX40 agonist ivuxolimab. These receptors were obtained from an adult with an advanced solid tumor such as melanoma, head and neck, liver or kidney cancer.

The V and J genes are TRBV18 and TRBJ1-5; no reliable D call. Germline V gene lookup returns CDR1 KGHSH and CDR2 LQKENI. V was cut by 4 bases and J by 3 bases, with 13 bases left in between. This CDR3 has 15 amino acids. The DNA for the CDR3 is TGTGCCAGCTCACTCAATGTTAGCCCCAATCAGCCCCAGCATTTT. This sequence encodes CASSLNVSPNQPQHF.

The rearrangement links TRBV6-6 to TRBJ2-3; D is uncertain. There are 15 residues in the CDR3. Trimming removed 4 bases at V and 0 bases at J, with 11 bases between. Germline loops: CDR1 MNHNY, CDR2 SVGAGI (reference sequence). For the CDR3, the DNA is TGTGCCAGCAGTTTCCAGGACGGGAGCACAGATACGCAGTATTTT. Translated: CASSFQDGSTDTQYF.

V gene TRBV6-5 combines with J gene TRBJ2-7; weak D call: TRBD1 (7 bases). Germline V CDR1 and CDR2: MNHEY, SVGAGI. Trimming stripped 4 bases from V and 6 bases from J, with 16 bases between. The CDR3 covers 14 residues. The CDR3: CASSSNRGLGEQYF. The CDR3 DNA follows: TGTGCCAGCAGTTCGAACAGGGGACTCGGCGAGCAGTACTTC.

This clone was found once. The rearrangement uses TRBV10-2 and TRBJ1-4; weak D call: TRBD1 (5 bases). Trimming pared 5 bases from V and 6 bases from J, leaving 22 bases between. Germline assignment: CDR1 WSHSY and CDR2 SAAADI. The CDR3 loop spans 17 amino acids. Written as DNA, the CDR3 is TGCGCCAGCAGTCAGGCGTCCCCCCGGGACCAATATGAAAAACTGTTTTTT. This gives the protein CASSQASPRDQYEKLFF.

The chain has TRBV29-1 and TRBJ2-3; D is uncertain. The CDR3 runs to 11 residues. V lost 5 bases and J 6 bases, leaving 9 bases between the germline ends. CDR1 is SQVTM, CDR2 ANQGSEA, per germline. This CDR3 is CSVTFRDTQYF. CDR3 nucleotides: TGCAGCGTTACCTTCCGCGATACGCAGTATTTT.

The DNA of the CDR3 is TGTGCCAGTAAGCAGGGCGACGGCTACACCTTC. Translation gives CASKQGDGYTF. The V call is TRBV19, the J call TRBJ1-2; D is perhaps TRBD1 (5 bases). The CDR3 spans 11 residues. Germline CDR1 reads LNHDA; CDR2 reads SQIVND (reference sequence). The V end was cut by 7 bases, the J end by 8 bases, with 11 bases between.

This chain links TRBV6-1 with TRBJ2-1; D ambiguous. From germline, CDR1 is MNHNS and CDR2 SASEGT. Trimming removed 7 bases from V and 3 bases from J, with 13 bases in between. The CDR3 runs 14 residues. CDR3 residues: CASTVSSIYNEQFF. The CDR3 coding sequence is TGTGCCAGCACGGTCTCATCTATCTACAATGAGCAGTTCTTC.

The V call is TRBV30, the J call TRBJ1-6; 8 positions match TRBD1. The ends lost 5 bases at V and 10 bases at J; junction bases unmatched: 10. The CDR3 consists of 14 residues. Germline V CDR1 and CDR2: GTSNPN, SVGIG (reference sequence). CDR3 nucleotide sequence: TGTGCCTGGGAAAGACAGGGGACAAGATCACCCCTCCACTTT. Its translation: CAWERQGTRSPLHF.

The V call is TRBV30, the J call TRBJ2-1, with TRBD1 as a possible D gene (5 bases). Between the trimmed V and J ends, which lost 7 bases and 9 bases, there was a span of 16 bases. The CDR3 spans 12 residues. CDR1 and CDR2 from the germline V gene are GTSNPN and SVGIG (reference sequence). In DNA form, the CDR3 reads TGTGCCTCCCAACGAGGTCAGGGTGAGCAGTTCTTC. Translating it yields CASQRGQGEQFF.

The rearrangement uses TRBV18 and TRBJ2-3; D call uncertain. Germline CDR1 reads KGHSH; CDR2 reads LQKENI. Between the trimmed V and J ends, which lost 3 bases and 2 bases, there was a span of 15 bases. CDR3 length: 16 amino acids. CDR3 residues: CASSPYRHTFTDTQYF. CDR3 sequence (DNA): TGTGCCAGCTCACCGTACAGACATACCTTCACAGATACGCAGTATTTT.

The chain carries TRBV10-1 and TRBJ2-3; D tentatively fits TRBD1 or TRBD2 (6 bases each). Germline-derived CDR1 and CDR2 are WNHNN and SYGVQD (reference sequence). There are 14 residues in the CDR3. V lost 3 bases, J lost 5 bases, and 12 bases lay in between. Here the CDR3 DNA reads TGCGCCAGCAGTGAAGGGGGGCTGGGAGATACGCAGTATTTT. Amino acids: CASSEGGLGDTQYF.

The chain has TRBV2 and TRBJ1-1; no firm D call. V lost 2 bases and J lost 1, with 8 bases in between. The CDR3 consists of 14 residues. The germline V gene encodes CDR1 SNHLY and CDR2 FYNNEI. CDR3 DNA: TGTGCCAGCAGTGAATTAAGACAGAACACTGAAGCTTTCTTT. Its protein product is CASSELRQNTEAFF.

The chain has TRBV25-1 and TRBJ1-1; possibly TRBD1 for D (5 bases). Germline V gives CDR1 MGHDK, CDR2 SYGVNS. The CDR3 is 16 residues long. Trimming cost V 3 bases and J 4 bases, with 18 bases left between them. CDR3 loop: CASSEGTDVGVTEAFF. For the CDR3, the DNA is TGTGCCAGCAGTGAGGGGACGGACGTAGGGGTCACTGAAGCTTTCTTT.

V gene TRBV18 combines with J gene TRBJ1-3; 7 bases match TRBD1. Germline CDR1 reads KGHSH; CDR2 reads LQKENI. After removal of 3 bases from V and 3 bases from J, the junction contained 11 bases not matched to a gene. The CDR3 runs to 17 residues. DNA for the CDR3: TGTGCCAGCTCACCGCAAGAAGGGGGCTCTGGTGGAAACACCATATATTTT. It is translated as CASSPQEGGSGGNTIYF.

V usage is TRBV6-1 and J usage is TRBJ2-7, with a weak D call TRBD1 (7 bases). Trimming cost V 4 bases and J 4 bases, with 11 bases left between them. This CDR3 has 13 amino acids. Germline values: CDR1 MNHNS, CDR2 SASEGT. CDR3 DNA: TGTGCCAGCAGTGGTGCAGGGGGGTACGAGCAGTACTTC. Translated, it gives CASSGAGGYEQYF.

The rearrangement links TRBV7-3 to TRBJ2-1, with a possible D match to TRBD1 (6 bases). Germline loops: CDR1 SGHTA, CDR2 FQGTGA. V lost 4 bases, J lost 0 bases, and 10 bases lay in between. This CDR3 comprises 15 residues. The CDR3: CASSSTGSSYNEQFF. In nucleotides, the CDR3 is TGTGCCAGCAGCTCGACAGGATCCTCCTACAATGAGCAGTTCTTC.

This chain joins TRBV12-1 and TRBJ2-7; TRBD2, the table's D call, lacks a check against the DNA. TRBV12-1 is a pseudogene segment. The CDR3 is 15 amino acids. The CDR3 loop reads CASSFRLAGATRTYF. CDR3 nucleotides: TGTGCCAGCAGCTTTCGACTAGCGGGGGCCACTAGAACGTACTTC.

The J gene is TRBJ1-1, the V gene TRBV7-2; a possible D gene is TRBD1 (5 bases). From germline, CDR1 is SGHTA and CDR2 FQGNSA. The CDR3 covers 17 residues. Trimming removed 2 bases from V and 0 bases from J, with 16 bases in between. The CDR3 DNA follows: TGTGCCAGCAGCTTACACAGGCTTGGACTGATGAACACTGAAGCTTTCTTT. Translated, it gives CASSLHRLGLMNTEAFF.

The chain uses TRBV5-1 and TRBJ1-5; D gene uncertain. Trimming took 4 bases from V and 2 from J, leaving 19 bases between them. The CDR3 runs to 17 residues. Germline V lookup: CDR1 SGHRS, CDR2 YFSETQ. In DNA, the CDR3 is TGCGCCAGCAGCCCATTGGCGCAGGTCTTTCGCAATCAGCCCCAGCATTTT. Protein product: CASSPLAQVFRNQPQHF.

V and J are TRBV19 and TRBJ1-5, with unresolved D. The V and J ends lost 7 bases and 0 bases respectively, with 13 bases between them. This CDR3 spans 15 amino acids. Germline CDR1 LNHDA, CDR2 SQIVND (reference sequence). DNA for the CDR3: TGTGCCAGTACCATAGGGATTGTTAGCAATCAGCCCCAGCATTTT. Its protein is CASTIGIVSNQPQHF.

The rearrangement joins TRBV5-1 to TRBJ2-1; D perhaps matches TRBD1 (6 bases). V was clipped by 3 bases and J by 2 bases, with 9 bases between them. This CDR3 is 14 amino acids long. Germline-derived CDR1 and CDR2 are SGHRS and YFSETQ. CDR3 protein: CASSSQGTYNEQFF. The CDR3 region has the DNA TGCGCCAGCAGCTCACAGGGAACCTACAATGAGCAGTTCTTC.